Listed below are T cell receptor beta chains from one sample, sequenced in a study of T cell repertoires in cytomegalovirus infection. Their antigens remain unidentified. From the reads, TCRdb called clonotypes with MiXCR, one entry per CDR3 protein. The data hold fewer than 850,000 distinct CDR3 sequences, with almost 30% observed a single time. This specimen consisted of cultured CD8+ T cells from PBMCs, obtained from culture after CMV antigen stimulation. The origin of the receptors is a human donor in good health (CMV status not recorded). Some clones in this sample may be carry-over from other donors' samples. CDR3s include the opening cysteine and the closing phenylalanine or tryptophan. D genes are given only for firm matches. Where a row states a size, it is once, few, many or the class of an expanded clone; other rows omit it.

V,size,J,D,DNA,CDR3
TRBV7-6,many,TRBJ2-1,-,TGTGCCAGCAGCTTCAGGGTGGGTGAGCAGTTCTTC,CASSFRVGEQFF
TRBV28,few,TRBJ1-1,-,TGTGCCAGCAGTTTTGGGCAGTGGGGGCCCTACACTGAAGCTTTCTTT,CASSFGQWGPYTEAFF
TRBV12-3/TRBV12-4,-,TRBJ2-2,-,TGTGCCAGCAGTTCCTCGCTCGGGGAGCTGTTTTTT,CASSSSLGELFF
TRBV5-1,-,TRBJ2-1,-,TGCGCCAGCAGACCTGGACTTAGCTCCTACAATGAGCAGTTCTTC,CASRPGLSSYNEQFF
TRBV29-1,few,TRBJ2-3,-,TGCAGCGTTGCGTTGACAGGCCGCACAGATACGCAGTATTTT,CSVALTGRTDTQYF
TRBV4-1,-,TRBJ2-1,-,TGCGCCAGCAGCCCTGACTCATACTACAATGAGCAGTTCTTC,CASSPDSYYNEQFF
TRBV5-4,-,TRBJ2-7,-,TGTGCCAGCAGCCGGGGGCAGCACGAGCAGTACTTC,CASSRGQHEQYF
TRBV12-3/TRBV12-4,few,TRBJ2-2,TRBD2,TGTGCCAGCAGTTTTACGGTTAGCGGGGACACCGGGGAGCTGTTTTTT,CASSFTVSGDTGELFF
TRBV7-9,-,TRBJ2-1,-,TGTGCCAGCACCCCTAGGGGGGTTTCCTACAATGAGCAGTTCTTC,CASTPRGVSYNEQFF
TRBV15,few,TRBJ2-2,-,TGTGCCACCAGCACTCTTGGCAGGGCCACCGGGGAGCTGTTTTTT,CATSTLGRATGELFF
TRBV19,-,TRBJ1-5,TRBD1,TGTGCCAGTAGTATCCCAGGGACAGGGTATGTGGGCAATCAGCCCCAGCATTTT,CASSIPGTGYVGNQPQHF
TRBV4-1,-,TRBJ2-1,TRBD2,TGCGCCAGCAGCCAAGACACTCTAGCGGGGGTCCTAGCCTACAATGAGCAGTTCTTC,CASSQDTLAGVLAYNEQFF
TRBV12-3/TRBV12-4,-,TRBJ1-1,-,TGTGCCAGCAGTACAGGGATAATGAACACTGAAGCTTTCTTT,CASSTGIMNTEAFF
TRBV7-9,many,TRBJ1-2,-,TGTGCCAGCAGCAAGACACGGGGCGGCTACACCTTC,CASSKTRGGYTF
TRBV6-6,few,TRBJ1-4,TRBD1,TGTGCCAGCAGTTATCTGGCAGGGGGCCAAGACGAAAAACTGTTTTTT,CASSYLAGGQDEKLFF
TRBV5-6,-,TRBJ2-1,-,TGTGCCAGCAGCTTGAACTCGGATGAGCAGTTCTTC,CASSLNSDEQFF
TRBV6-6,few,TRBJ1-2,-,TGTGCCAGCAGTTACTCGGGGCAGGCTAACTATGGCTACACCTTC,CASSYSGQANYGYTF
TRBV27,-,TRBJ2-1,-,TGTGCCACCTATACTGCCTACAATGAGCAGTTCTTC,CATYTAYNEQFF
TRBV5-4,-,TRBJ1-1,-,TGTGCCACCCTGGGGCTCTTGAACACTGAAGCTTTCTTT,CATLGLLNTEAFF
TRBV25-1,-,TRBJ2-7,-,TGTGCCAGCAGTGAAAGGAGGGGGAACGACGAGCAGTACTTC,CASSERRGNDEQYF
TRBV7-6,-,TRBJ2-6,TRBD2,TGTGCCAGCAGCTCAAATAGCGGGATGCTCTCTGGGGCCAACGTCCTGACTTTT,CASSSNSGMLSGANVLTF
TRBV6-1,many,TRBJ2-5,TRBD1,TGTGCCAGCAGCCTATCGACAGGGGGACGAGAGACCCAGTACTTC,CASSLSTGGRETQYF
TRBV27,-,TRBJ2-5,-,TGTGCCAGCAGTTTAGGATGGGGCGGCCCCCAAGAGACCCAGTACTTC,CASSLGWGGPQETQYF
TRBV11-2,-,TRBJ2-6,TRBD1,TGTGCCAGCAGATCTTGGACAGGGGGCTCTGGGGCCAACGTCCTGACTTTC,CASRSWTGGSGANVLTF
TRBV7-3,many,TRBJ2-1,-,TGTGCCAGCAGCTTACCCCCACCGGGTGAGCAGTTCTTC,CASSLPPPGEQFF
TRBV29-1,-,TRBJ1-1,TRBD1,TGCAGCGTTGGACAGGGGGACACTGAAGCTTTCTTT,CSVGQGDTEAFF
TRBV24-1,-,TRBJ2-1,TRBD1,TGTGCCACCAGTGATTTGGGGGACAGGGGGCGTAATGAGCAGTTCTTC,CATSDLGDRGRNEQFF
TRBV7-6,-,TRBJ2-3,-,TGTGCCAGCAGCTTAGCGAGGGGACGGGGAGATACGCAGTATTTT,CASSLARGRGDTQYF
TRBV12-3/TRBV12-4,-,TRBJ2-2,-,TGTGCCAGCAGTCCTTCCCCGGTCACCGGGGAGCTGTTTTTT,CASSPSPVTGELFF
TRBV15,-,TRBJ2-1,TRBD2,TGTGCCACCAGCACCCCACTAGCGGGGGGGCTCAATGAGCAGTTCTTC,CATSTPLAGGLNEQFF
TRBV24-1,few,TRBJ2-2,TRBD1,TGTGCCACCAGTGAACCTTCTGACAGGGTCAAGCTGTTTTTT,CATSEPSDRVKLFF
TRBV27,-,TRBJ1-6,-,TGTGCCAGCAGTCCTAACCCCGCTGCCAAGGGTTCACCCCTCCACTTT,CASSPNPAAKGSPLHF
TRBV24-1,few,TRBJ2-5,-,TGTGCCACCAGTGATGACCACGGTACCCAAGAGACCCAGTACTTC,CATSDDHGTQETQYF
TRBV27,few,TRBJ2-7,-,TGTGCCAGCAGTTTAGTGGCGCCGGGTAACCCCGCCTACGAGCAGTACTTC,CASSLVAPGNPAYEQYF
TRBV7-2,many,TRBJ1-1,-,TGTGCCAGCAGCTTTTTTTCGGGGTTGGACACTGAAGCTTTCTTT,CASSFFSGLDTEAFF
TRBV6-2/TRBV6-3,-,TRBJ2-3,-,TGTGCCAGCAGCCCGACGTTCACAGATACGCAGTATTTT,CASSPTFTDTQYF
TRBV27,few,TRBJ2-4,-,TGTGCCAGCAGTGGCTTCATCGATCTAGCCAAAAACATTCAGTACTTC,CASSGFIDLAKNIQYF
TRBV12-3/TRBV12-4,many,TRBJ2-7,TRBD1,TGTGCCAGCAGTGCCTCCGGGACAGGGTCCTACGAGCAGTACTTC,CASSASGTGSYEQYF
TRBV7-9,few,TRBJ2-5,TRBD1,TGTGCCAGCAGCAATACTAGGACAGGGGGAGCGGAGACCCAGTACTTC,CASSNTRTGGAETQYF
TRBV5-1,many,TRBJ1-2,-,TGCGCCAGCAGCTTGACAGGGAGCTATGGCTACACCTTC,CASSLTGSYGYTF
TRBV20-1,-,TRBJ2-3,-,TGCAGTGCTAGAGATTCTTGGAAGGCCGTTAGCACAGATACGCAGTATTTT,CSARDSWKAVSTDTQYF
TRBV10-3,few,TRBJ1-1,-,TGTGCCATCGCTTCGCCGGGGGAGAACACTGAAGCTTTCTTT,CAIASPGENTEAFF
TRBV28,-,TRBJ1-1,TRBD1,TGTGCCAGCAGTTTGGAGGTCAGGGGGCCTCGAGTGTTCACTGAAGCTTTCTTT,CASSLEVRGPRVFTEAFF
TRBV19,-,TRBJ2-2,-,TGTGCCAGTAGTCCCTCTATGAACACCGGGGAGCTGTTTTTT,CASSPSMNTGELFF
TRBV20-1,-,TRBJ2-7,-,TGCAGTGGGCAGGGCGACCGAAGTTCCTACGAGCAGTACTTC,CSGQGDRSSYEQYF
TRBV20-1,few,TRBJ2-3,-,TGCAGTGCTTCCCCCGACTGGGACGTCACAGATACGCAGTATTTT,CSASPDWDVTDTQYF
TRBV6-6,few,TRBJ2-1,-,TGTGCCAGCAGTTACGTAGATGAGCAGTTCTTC,CASSYVDEQFF
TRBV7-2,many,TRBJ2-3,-,TGTGCCAGCACCTTAAAGGGGGGGGGATGGGCAGATACGCAGTATTTT,CASTLKGGGWADTQYF
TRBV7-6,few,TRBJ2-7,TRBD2,TGTGCCAGCAGCTTACTCGGAAGCGGGGGCCACGAGCAGTACTTC,CASSLLGSGGHEQYF
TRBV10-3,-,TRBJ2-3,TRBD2,TGTGCCATCAGTGAAGGTGCTAGCGGGGCCGATATTAGCACAGATACGCAGTATTTT,CAISEGASGADISTDTQYF
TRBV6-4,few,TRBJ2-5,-,TGTGCCAGCAGTGTTTGGCCGTCAGAGACCCAGTACTTC,CASSVWPSETQYF
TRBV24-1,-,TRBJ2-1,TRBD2,TGTGCCACCAGTCCTAGCGGGGGGGGCCGCGATGAGCAGTTCTTC,CATSPSGGGRDEQFF
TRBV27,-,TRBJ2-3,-,TGTGCCAGCAGGGGGTTAGGCCCAGATACGCAGTATTTT,CASRGLGPDTQYF